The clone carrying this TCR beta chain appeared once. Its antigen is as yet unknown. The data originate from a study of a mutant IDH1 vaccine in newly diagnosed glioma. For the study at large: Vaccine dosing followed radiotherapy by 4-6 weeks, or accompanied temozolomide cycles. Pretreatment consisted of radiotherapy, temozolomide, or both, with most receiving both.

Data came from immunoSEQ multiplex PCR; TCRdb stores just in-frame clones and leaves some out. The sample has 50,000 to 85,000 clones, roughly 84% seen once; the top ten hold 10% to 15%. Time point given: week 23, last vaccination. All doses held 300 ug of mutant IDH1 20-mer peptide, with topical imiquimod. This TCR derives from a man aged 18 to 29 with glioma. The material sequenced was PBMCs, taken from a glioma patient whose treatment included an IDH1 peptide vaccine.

CDR3 nucleotide sequence: TGTGCCAGCAGCCCGCAAGGGTATCAGGGTGTCGAAGCTTTCTTT. Amino acid sequence: CASSPQGYQGVEAFF. The V call is TRBV5-4, the J call TRBJ1-1, with TRBD1 as a possible D gene (5 bases). Trimming shortened V by 4 bases and J by 8 bases, and 21 bases separated the two germline ends. The CDR3 is 15 residues long. Germline V lookup: CDR1 SGHNT, CDR2 YYREEE (reference sequence).